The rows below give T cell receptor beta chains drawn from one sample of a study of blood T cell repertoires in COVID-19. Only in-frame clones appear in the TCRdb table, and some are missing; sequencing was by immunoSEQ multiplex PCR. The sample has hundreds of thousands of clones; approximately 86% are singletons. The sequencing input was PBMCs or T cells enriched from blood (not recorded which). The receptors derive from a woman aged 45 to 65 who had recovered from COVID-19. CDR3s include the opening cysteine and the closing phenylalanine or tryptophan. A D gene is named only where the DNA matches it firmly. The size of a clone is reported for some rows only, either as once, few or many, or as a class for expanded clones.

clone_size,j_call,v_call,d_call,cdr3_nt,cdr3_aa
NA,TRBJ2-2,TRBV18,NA,TGTGCCAGCTCACCACTAGATTCCGGGGAGCTGTTTTTT,CASSPLDSGELFF
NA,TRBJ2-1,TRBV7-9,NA,TGTGCCAGCAGCTTCGGGGGTACGGCGGGAACCTACAATGAGCAGTTCTTC,CASSFGGTAGTYNEQFF
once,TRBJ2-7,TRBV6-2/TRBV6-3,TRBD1,TGTGCCAGCAGTTACCGGGACAGGGGCTACGAGCAGTACTTC,CASSYRDRGYEQYF
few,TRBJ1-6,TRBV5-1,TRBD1,TGCGCCAGCAGAGCTCCAGGGGGGAATTCACCCCTCCACTTT,CASRAPGGNSPLHF
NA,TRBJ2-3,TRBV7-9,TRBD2,TGTGCCAGCAGCCTGGGACTAGAAAAGACAGATACGCAGTATTTT,CASSLGLEKTDTQYF
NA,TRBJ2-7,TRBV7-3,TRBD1,TGTGCCAGCAGCCGACTACAGGGGGAATTGGAGCAGTACTTC,CASSRLQGELEQYF
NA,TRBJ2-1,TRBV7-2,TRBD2,TGTGCCAGCAGCTTATGGGGCGGGAGGGGCTACAATGAGCAGTTCTTC,CASSLWGGRGYNEQFF
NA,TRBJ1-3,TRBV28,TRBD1,TGTGCCAGCAGGATACCGGGACAGGGGGCTGGAAACACCATATATTTT,CASRIPGQGAGNTIYF
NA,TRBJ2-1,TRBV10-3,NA,TGTGCCATCAGTGAGTGGTCGGTTACCTACAATGAGCAGTTCTTC,CAISEWSVTYNEQFF
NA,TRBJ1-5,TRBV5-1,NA,TGCGCCAGCAGCTTGGATGGACAGAACAATCAGCCCCAGCATTTT,CASSLDGQNNQPQHF
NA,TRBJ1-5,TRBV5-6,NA,TGTGCCAGCAGCTTTTTTCAGGGGAGCAATCAGCCCCAGCATTTT,CASSFFQGSNQPQHF
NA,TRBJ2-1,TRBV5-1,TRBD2,TGCGCCAGCAGCTTGGGGTCGGGCGGGAGTTCCTACAATGAGCAGTTCTTC,CASSLGSGGSSYNEQFF
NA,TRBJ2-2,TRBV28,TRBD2,TGTGCCAGCAGCCGACTAGCGGGGGCCGGGGAGCTGTTTTTT,CASSRLAGAGELFF
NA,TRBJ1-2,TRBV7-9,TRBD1,TGTGCCAGCAGCTTAGAGGACAGGTTGGAAGGCTACACCTTC,CASSLEDRLEGYTF